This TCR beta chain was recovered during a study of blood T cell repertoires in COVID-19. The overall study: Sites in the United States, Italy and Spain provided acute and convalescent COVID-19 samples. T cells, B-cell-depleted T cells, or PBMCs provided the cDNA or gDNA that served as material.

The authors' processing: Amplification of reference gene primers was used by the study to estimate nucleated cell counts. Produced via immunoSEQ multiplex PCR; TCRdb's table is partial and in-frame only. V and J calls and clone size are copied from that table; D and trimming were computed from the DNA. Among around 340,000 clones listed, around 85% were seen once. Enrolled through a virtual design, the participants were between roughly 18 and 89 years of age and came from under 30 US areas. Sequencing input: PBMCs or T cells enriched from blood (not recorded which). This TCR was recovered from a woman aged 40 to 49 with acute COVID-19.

The CDR3 DNA reads as TGTGCCAGCTCACCACAGCTAGCGGCAGATACGCAGTATTTT. The encoded protein is CASSPQLAADTQYF. The V gene is TRBV18, the J gene TRBJ2-3; 7 bases map to TRBD2. Germline CDR1 and CDR2: KGHSH and LQKENI. V lost 1 base, J lost 4 bases, and 2 bases stayed unmatched. This CDR3 spans 14 amino acids.